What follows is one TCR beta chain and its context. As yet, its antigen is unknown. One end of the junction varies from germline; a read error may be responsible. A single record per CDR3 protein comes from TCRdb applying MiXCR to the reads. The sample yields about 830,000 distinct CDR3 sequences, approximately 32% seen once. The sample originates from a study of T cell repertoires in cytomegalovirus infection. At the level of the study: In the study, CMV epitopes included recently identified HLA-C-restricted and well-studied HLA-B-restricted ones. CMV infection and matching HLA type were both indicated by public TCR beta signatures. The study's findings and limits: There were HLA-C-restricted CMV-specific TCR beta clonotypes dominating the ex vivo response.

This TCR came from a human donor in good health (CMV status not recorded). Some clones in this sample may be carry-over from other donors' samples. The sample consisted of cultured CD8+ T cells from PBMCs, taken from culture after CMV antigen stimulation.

CDR3 DNA sequence: TGTGTCAGCAGCGGGACGGAAACCTACAATGAGCAGTTCTTC. Amino acid sequence: CVSSGTETYNEQFF. This chain connects TRBV2 to TRBJ2-1; TRBD2 agrees at 7 bases. This CDR3 has 14 amino acids. Germline-derived CDR1 and CDR2 are SNHLY and FYNNEI.